The rows below give T cell receptor beta chains drawn from one sample of a study of blood T cell repertoires in COVID-19. TCRdb's copy holds only in-frame clones and misses some; the assay was immunoSEQ multiplex PCR. The repertoire includes 80,000 to 85,000 clones, 80% to 90% of them detected once, and more than 4.5% sits in the top ten. Sequencing was performed on peripheral blood. These receptors were taken from a woman of 80 years or more with acute or convalescent COVID-19. Each CDR3 is given with its conserved first and last residue. D genes are given only for firm matches. Rows give clone size only sometimes, using once, few, many, or a class for an expanded clone.

J,size,D,V,CDR3,DNA
TRBJ2-5,-,-,TRBV18,CASSPPEQIETQYF,TGTGCCAGCTCACCACCGGAACAGATAGAGACCCAGTACTTC
TRBJ1-5,-,-,TRBV7-5,CARINKKPSNQPQHF,TGTGCCAGAATCAATAAGAAGCCCAGCAATCAGCCCCAGCATTTT
TRBJ2-3,-,TRBD1,TRBV7-9,CASSGTGFVVTDTQYF,TGTGCCAGCAGCGGGACAGGGTTCGTTGTCACAGATACGCAGTATTTT
TRBJ2-1,-,TRBD2,TRBV30,CAWRVGTSGNEQFF,TGTGCCTGGAGAGTGGGGACTAGCGGCAATGAGCAGTTCTTC
TRBJ2-7,-,TRBD2,TRBV28,CASISGGMYEQYF,TGTGCCAGCATCTCGGGGGGTATGTACGAGCAGTACTTC
TRBJ2-7,-,-,TRBV6-2/TRBV6-3,CASGPVTGPKSYEQYF,TGTGCCAGCGGCCCCGTGACAGGCCCGAAATCCTACGAGCAGTACTTC
TRBJ1-5,-,TRBD1,TRBV30,CAWSVSRQGGQPQHF,TGTGCCTGGAGTGTAAGTCGACAGGGGGGCCAGCCCCAGCATTTT
TRBJ1-1,-,-,TRBV11-1,CASSFRNTEAFF,TGTGCCAGCAGCTTCAGGAACACTGAAGCTTTCTTT
TRBJ1-2,few,-,TRBV19,CASSIVAGVGGYTF,TGTGCCAGTAGTATAGTTGCCGGTGTTGGTGGCTACACCTTC
TRBJ1-1,-,-,TRBV20-1,CSATLGTEAFF,TGCAGTGCTACCCTCGGGACTGAAGCTTTCTTT
TRBJ2-1,few,TRBD2,TRBV9,CASSAYTGLANNEQFF,TGTGCCAGCAGCGCCTACACCGGACTAGCCAACAATGAGCAGTTCTTC
TRBJ2-7,once,TRBD2,TRBV6-5,CASSPRLAGLYEQYF,TGTGCCAGCAGTCCTCGACTAGCGGGCCTCTACGAGCAGTACTTC
TRBJ2-7,-,TRBD2,TRBV10-3,CAISDYGGGIFLGYEQYF,TGTGCCATCAGTGATTATGGCGGGGGGATTTTCTTGGGCTACGAGCAGTACTTC
TRBJ1-6,few,TRBD1,TRBV15,CATSRDTGVESPLHF,TGTGCCACCAGCAGAGATACAGGGGTTGAATCACCCCTCCACTTT
TRBJ2-5,-,TRBD2,TRBV3-1/TRBV3-2,CASSARSSGGAETQYF,TGTGCCAGCAGCGCCCGATCTAGCGGGGGGGCTGAGACCCAGTACTTC
TRBJ2-7,-,-,TRBV3-1/TRBV3-2,CASSPGSYEQYF,TGTGCCAGCAGCCCGGGATCCTACGAGCAGTACTTC
TRBJ2-2,-,-,TRBV7-3,CASSFNSKTGELFF,TGTGCCAGCAGCTTTAACAGTAAAACCGGGGAGCTGTTTTTT
TRBJ2-1,-,-,TRBV3-1/TRBV3-2,CASSRVEGKWYNEQFF,TGTGCCAGCAGCCGCGTGGAGGGGAAGTGGTACAATGAGCAGTTCTTC
TRBJ2-1,-,-,TRBV24-1,CATSDGGYNEQFF,TGTGCCACCAGTGATGGAGGTTACAATGAGCAGTTCTTC
TRBJ1-4,-,-,TRBV15,CATSSGRVYEEKLFF,TGTGCCACCAGCAGCGGCAGGGTGTATGAAGAAAAACTGTTTTTT
TRBJ1-2,-,TRBD1,TRBV7-9,CASSPQGQGKGYTF,TGTGCCAGCAGCCCGCAGGGACAGGGTAAGGGCTACACCTTC